The T cell receptor (beta chain) described here comes from a study of shared clonotypes between healthy human individuals. Study conclusions and caveats: Clonotype sharing across several donors was observed for around 5% of naive CD4 clonotypes. Among the subsets, naive ones generally showed larger estimated richness than memory ones.

Method: immunoSEQ multiplex PCR; TCRdb's copy keeps in-frame clones and lacks some. The sample lists about 2.2 million clones; around 93% were seen once. CDR1 and CDR2 (germline): LNHDA, SQIVND (reference sequence). Trimming removed 3 bases at V and 0 bases at J, with 8 bases between. This CDR3 is 14 amino acids long. CD45RO-negative CD8 cells positively selected for CCR7 made up the naive population, which excluded terminally differentiated effector memory CD45RA+ cells. On this clone itself: What it binds is not known.

The sample was naive CD8+ T cells from PBMCs. The TCR originated in a man between 18 and 35 years old in good health. Some clones in this sample may be carry-over from other donors' samples. The chain is built from TRBV19 and TRBJ1-1; no firm D call. The CDR3 nucleotides read TGTGCCAGTAGTATTCGGGAGATGAACACTGAAGCTTTCTTT. This gives the protein CASSIREMNTEAFF.